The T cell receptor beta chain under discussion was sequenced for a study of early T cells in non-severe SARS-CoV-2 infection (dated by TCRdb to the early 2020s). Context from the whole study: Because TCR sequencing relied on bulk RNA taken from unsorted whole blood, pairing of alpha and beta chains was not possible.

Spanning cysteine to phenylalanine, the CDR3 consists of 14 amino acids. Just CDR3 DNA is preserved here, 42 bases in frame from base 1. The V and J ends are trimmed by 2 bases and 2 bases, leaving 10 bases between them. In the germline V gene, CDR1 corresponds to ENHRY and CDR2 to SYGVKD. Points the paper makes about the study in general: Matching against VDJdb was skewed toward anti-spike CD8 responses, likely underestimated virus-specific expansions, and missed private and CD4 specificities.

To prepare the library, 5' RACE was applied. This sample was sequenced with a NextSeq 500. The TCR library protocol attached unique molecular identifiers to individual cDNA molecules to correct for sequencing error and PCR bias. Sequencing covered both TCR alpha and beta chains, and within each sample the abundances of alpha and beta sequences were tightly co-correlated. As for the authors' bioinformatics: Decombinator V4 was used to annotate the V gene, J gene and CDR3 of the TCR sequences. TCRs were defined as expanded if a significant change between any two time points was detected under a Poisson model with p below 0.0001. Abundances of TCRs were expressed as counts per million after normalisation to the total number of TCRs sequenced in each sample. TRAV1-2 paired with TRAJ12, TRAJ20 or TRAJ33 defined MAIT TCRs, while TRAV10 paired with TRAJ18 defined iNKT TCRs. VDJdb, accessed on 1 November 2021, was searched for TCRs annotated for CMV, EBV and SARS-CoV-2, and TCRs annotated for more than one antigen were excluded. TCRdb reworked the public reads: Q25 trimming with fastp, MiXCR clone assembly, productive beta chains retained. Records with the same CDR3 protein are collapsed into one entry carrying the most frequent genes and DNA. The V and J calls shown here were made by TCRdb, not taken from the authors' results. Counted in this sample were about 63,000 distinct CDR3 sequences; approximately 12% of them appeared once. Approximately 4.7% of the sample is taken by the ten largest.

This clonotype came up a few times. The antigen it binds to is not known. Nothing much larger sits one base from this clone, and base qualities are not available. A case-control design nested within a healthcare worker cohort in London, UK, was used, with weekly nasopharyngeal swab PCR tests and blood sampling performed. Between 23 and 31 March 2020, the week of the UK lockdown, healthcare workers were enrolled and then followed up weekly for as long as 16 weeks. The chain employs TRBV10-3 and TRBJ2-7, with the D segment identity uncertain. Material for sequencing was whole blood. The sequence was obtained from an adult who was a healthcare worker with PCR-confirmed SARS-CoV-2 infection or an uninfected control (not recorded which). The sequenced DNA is TGTGCCATCAGTGAGGGCCCTCCGGCCTACGAGCAGTACTTC. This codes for CAISEGPPAYEQYF.